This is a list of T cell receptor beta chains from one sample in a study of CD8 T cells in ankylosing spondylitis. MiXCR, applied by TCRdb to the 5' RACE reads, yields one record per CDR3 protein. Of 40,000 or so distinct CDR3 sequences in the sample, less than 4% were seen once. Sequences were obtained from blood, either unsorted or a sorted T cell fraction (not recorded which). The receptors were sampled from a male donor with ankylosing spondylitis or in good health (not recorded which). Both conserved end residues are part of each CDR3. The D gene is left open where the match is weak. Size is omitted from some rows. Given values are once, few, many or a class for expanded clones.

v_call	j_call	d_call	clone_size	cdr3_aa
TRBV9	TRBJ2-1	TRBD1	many	CASSGQGVGMDNEQFF
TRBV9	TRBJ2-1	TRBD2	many	CASSVVGSGERDEQFF
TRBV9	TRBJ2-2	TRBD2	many	CASSDPGLAGPGELFF
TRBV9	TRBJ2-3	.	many	CASSVAGTHTQYF
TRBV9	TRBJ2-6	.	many	CASSVETQGSGANVLTF
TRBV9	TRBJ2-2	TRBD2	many	CASSVLAGLNTGELFF
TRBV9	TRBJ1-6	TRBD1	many	CASSVGQGAYNSPLHF
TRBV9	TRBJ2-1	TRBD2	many	CASSVLPGGSSYNEQFF
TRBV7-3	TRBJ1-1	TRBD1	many	CASSLTDRDTAFF
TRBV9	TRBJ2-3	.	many	CASSSYPSTDTQYF
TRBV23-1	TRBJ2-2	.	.	CVCRQQGTGELFF
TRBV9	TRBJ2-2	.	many	CASSFGTPQTGELFF
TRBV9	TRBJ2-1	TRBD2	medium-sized	CASSVGLAGSSYNEQFF
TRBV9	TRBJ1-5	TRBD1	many	CASSAQGAVQPQHF
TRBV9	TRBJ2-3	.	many	CASSVASGVALGDTQYF
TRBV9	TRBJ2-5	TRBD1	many	CASSTGQGRAGETQYF
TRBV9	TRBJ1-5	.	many	CASSVGGSNQPQHF
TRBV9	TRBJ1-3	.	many	CASSGGTGNTIYF
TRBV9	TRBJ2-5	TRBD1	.	CASSVDRDGGETQYF
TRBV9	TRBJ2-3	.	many	CASGRENTQYF
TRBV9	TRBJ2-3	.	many	CASSGSGPADTQYF
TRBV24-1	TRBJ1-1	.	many	CAPSAGNTEAFF
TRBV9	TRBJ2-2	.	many	CASNMDPADGELFF
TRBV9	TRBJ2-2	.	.	CASSVPPDLNTGELFF
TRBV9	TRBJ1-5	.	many	CASSVDPAGTQPQHF
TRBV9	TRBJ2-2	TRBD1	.	CASSVYRGRGTGELFF
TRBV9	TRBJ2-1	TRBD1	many	CASSIDRGPYNEQFF
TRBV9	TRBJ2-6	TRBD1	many	CASSVAGQGYSGANVLTF
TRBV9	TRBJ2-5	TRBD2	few	CASSVGPAGGRETQYF
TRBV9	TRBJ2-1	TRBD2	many	CASSVASSGTYNEQFF
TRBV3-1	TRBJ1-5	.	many	CASSPDSPNQPQHF
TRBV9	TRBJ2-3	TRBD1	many	CASSVRGDRGPDTQYF
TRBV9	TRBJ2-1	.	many	CASSVGGGPYNEQFF
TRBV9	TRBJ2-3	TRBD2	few	CASSTSGTVDTQYF
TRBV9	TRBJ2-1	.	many	CASSVVGAPEQFF
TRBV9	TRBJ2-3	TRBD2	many	CASSVESAGGAQYF
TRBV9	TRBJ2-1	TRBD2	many	CASNGLAGSGEQFF
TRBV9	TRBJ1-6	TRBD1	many	CASSSRDRGSPLHF
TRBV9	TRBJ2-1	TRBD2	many	CASSPLAGGPSEQFF
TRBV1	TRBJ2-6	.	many	CTSRIGQGALVSGANVLTF
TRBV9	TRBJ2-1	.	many	CASSVNPSVNEQFF
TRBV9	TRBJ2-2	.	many	CASSGRLFSGELFF
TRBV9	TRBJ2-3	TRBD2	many	CASSAQIAGGWDTQYF
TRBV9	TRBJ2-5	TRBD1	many	CASSVAGGQAGETQYF
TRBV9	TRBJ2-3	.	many	CASSVVSTGADTQYF
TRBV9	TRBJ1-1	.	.	CASSVVGYWTEAFF
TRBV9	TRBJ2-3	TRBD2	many	CASSRGLAGEDTQYF
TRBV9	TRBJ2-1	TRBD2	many	CASSVNGRDYNEQFF
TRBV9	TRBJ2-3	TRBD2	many	CASSDGGGGSDTQYF
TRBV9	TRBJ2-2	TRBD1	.	CASSKQGGSLPGELFF
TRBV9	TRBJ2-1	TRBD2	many	CASSVGLAGASSYNEQFF
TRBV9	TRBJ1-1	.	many	CASSASGRGNEAFF
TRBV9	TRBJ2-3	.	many	CASSASGTPSTDTQYF
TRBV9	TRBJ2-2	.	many	CASSVRDSGTGELFF
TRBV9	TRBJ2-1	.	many	CASSLNPGVGNNEQFF
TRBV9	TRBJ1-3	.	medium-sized	CASSVQESGNTIYF